This is a list of T cell receptor beta chains from one sample in a study of identical twins. TCRdb redid the calling of the 5' RACE reads with MiXCR, one entry per CDR3 protein. The profile covers around 1.7 million distinct CDR3 sequences, with more than 30% appearing a single time and approximately 0.25% taken by the ten largest. The specimen sequenced was cord blood. The source of these receptors is a newborn girl in good health. CDR3s include the opening cysteine and the closing phenylalanine or tryptophan. Fields, in order: CDR3 DNA, CDR3 protein, D gene, J gene, V gene, clone size. The D gene is left open where the match is weak. Clone size is not always given. Where it is, it says once, few, many or a class for expanded clones.

CDR3nt: TGTGCCAGCAGTTACCTCAGACTAGCGGGAGGTTATGAGCAGTACTTC
CDR3aa: CASSYLRLAGGYEQYF
d_gene: TRBD2
j_gene: TRBJ2-5
v_gene: TRBV6-5
abundance: -

CDR3nt: TGTGCGAGACCTAGCGGGAGCGCCTACAATGAGCAGTTCTTC
CDR3aa: CARPSGSAYNEQFF
d_gene: TRBD2
j_gene: TRBJ2-1
v_gene: TRBV25-1
abundance: -

CDR3nt: TGCAGTGCTAGCTCAGGAACCCCAGATACGCAGTATTTT
CDR3aa: CSASSGTPDTQYF
d_gene: -
j_gene: TRBJ2-3
v_gene: TRBV20-1
abundance: few

CDR3nt: TGTGCCAGCAGTGATGGGGACAGTTATAATTCACCCCTCCACTTT
CDR3aa: CASSDGDSYNSPLHF
d_gene: TRBD1
j_gene: TRBJ1-6
v_gene: TRBV25-1
abundance: many

CDR3nt: TGTGCCAGCAGCTCCCCACTCCGACAGGGAGGATTTAGAAAACTGTTTTTT
CDR3aa: CASSSPLRQGGFRKLFF
d_gene: TRBD1
j_gene: TRBJ1-4
v_gene: TRBV7-9
abundance: -

CDR3nt: TGTGCCAGCAGACCTCGTGGACAGGGGGCTGGGGCCAACGTCCTGACTTTC
CDR3aa: CASRPRGQGAGANVLTF
d_gene: TRBD1
j_gene: TRBJ2-6
v_gene: TRBV2
abundance: once

CDR3nt: TGTGCCAGCGGGGACAGCCGGGGCAATGAGCAGTTCTTC
CDR3aa: CASGDSRGNEQFF
d_gene: TRBD1
j_gene: TRBJ2-1
v_gene: TRBV28
abundance: -

CDR3nt: TGCAGTGCCCGACTAGCGGGGACCCAAGAGACCCAGTACTTC
CDR3aa: CSARLAGTQETQYF
d_gene: TRBD2
j_gene: TRBJ2-5
v_gene: TRBV20-1
abundance: few

CDR3nt: TGTGCCAGCTCACGACCTTACAGGGGCACAGATACGCAGTATTTT
CDR3aa: CASSRPYRGTDTQYF
d_gene: -
j_gene: TRBJ2-3
v_gene: TRBV18
abundance: -

CDR3nt: TGTGCCAGTAGTATAGATGATGCAGTCCCACGGGAGCTGTTTTTT
CDR3aa: CASSIDDAVPRELFF
d_gene: -
j_gene: TRBJ2-2
v_gene: TRBV19
abundance: -